A single T cell receptor beta chain is shown here with its context. Its cognate antigen is unknown. The same CDR3 is also encoded by other DNA sequences in this sample. This sample is part of a study of shared clonotypes between healthy human individuals. Notes on the study in general: Rarefaction demonstrated incomplete sorted-subset sequencing despite large depth.

Caucasian adults living in Nashville, Tennessee, provided all samples. Assay: immunoSEQ multiplex PCR; the TCRdb copy retains only in-frame clones and omits some. The table shows some 2,000,000 clones, with roughly 95% occurring only once. This CDR3 has 11 amino acids. The V gene's germline CDR1 is SNHLY and CDR2 FYNNEI. V was pared by 0 bases and J by 8 bases, with 1 base between. The sequenced sample was naive CD4+ T cells sorted from blood. The sample's subset: CD45RA+ positively selected. This TCR came from a man between 18 and 29 years old in good health. This chain connects TRBV2 to TRBJ1-4; D is undetermined. The CDR3 DNA follows: TGTGCCAGCAGTGAAGCCGAAAAACTGTTTTTT. Its translation: CASSEAEKLFF.